The 29 T cell receptor beta chains below all came from one sample that was sequenced in a study of T-cell memory formation after mild COVID-19. TCRdb redid the calling of the 5' RACE reads with MiXCR, one entry per CDR3 protein. The data contain roughly 600,000 distinct CDR3 sequences, 15% to 20% of them singletons. Sample: PBMCs or a T cell subset sorted from them (not recorded which). The receptor set was obtained from an adult woman who had mild COVID-19 (a few samples of this study predate the infection). Cell type and time point are not known.

This clonotype has more than one count but fewer than ten. The chain links TRBV6-4 to TRBJ2-7; 8 bases map to TRBD2. CDR3 length equals 17 residues. Germline CDR1 reads MRHNA; CDR2 reads SNTAGT. The J segment lost 6 bases and the V segment lost 2 bases, leaving 15 bases of the junction unmatched. Here the CDR3 reads CASSDPRGGHLKAEQYF. DNA of the CDR3: TGTGCCAGCAGTGACCCCCGGGGGGGGCACCTTAAGGCCGAGCAGTACTTC.

The V gene is TRBV5-6, the J gene TRBJ2-7; D call uncertain. CDR1 and CDR2 from the germline V gene are SGHDT and YYEEEE. The V end was cut by 3 bases, the J end by 3 bases, with 7 bases between. The CDR3 sequence is 12 residues long. CDR3 protein: CASSSSHYEQYF. CDR3 DNA: TGTGCCAGCAGCTCCAGTCACTACGAGCAGTACTTC.

This clonotype has just a few counts. The V and J genes are TRBV12-3 or TRBV12-4 and TRBJ2-5; 11 bases agree with TRBD2. Losses at the gene ends were 4 bases for V and 4 bases for J; bases not matched to a gene: 8. The CDR3 totals 16 residues. The CDR3: CASSYATSGRSETQYF. In nucleotides, the CDR3 is TGTGCCAGCAGTTACGCAACTAGCGGGAGATCAGAGACCCAGTACTTC.

This clonotype was recorded a few times. The CDR3 loop is CASSQTGGAGQPQHF. DNA for the CDR3: TGTGCCAGCAGCCAAACAGGGGGCGCAGGACAGCCCCAGCATTTT. The chain recombines TRBV3-1 with TRBJ1-5; 9 positions agree with TRBD1. CDR3 length: 15 amino acids. V dropped 2 bases and J dropped 7; count of bases not matched to a gene: 6. Germline lookup yields CDR1 LGHDT and CDR2 YNNKEL (reference sequence).

This clonotype was detected a few times. The gene calls are TRBV4-3 and TRBJ2-1, with D perhaps matching TRBD1 (6 bases). Trimming stripped 1 base from V and 4 bases from J, with 14 bases between. This CDR3 region has 16 residues. The V gene's germline CDR1 is LGHNA and CDR2 YSLEER. CDR3 nucleotide sequence: TGCGCCAGCAGCCAAGCCTCAGGGGACGGTTACAATGAGCAGTTCTTC. This codes for CASSQASGDGYNEQFF.

This clonotype has more than one count but fewer than ten. The chain is built from TRBV18 and TRBJ1-3, with D uncertain. Germline values: CDR1 KGHSH, CDR2 LQKENI. The CDR3 covers 16 residues. The germline V and J ends were trimmed by 3 bases and 0 bases, with 12 bases remaining between them. The CDR3 is CASSPKPTSSGNTIYF. The DNA for the CDR3 is TGTGCCAGCTCACCGAAGCCTACTAGCTCTGGAAACACCATATATTTT.

This rearrangement joins TRBV20-1 to TRBJ1-1; 8 bases match TRBD1. The CDR3 is made up of 13 amino acids. Germline V gene data show CDR1 as DFQATT and CDR2 as SNEGSKA (reference sequence). The trim removed 5 bases at V and 4 bases at J, leaving 6 bases unmatched. The CDR3 region is CSASQGVGTEAFF. The CDR3 nucleotides read TGCAGTGCTTCACAGGGGGTAGGCACTGAAGCTTTCTTT.

The chain couples TRBV7-2 to TRBJ1-5; possibly TRBD1 for D (6 bases). Germline V gives CDR1 SGHTA, CDR2 FQGNSA. This CDR3 has 17 amino acids. The V end lost 0 bases, the J end lost 2 bases, and 14 bases lay between the germline ends. The CDR3 region is CASSLAAGRTGNQPQHF. In DNA, the CDR3 is TGTGCCAGCAGCTTAGCAGCGGGGAGGACAGGCAATCAGCCCCAGCATTTT. The complete variable domain, with remaining parts taken from reference TRBV7-2 and TRBJ1-5, reads GAGVSQSPSNKVTEKGKDVELRCDPISGHTALYWYRQSLGQGLEFLIYFQGNSAPDKSGLPSDRFSAERTGGSVSTLTIQRTQQEDSAVYLCASSLAAGRTGNQPQHFGDGTRLSIL.

The CDR3 is CSVLARTDTQYF. The CDR3 DNA follows: TGCAGCGTTCTCGCGAGAACAGATACGCAGTATTTT. V and J are TRBV29-1 and TRBJ2-3; D is ambiguous. The CDR3 spans 12 residues. CDR1 and CDR2 from the germline V gene are SQVTM and ANQGSEA. V was pared by 5 bases and J by 3 bases, with 9 bases between.

This clonotype was found a few times. The rearrangement joins TRBV27 to TRBJ2-2, with 7 bases fitting TRBD2. CDR1 and CDR2 (germline): MNHEY, SMNVEV (reference sequence). V was clipped by 3 bases and J by 4 bases; unmatched bases: 5. The CDR3 has 15 amino acids. CDR3 residues: CASSFGGGSTGELFF. The CDR3 region has the DNA TGTGCCAGCAGTTTTGGGGGGGGAAGCACCGGGGAGCTGTTTTTT.

J is TRBJ2-1 and V is TRBV12-3 or TRBV12-4; 9 bases line up with TRBD2. The CDR3 is made up of 16 amino acids. Trimming at V came to 7 bases and at J to 3 bases, leaving 10 bases not matched to a gene. CDR3 amino acids: CASKPSGVANYNEQFF. CDR3 bases: TGTGCCAGCAAACCTAGCGGGGTAGCCAACTACAATGAGCAGTTCTTC.

This clonotype was observed a handful of times. The chain joins TRBV18 to TRBJ1-2; D perhaps matches TRBD1 (6 bases). Trimming left V 4 bases short and J 3 bases short, with 9 bases between. Germline V gives CDR1 KGHSH, CDR2 LQKENI. The CDR3 runs to 13 residues. The CDR3 loop is CASSRTEYYGYTF. The DNA for the CDR3 is TGTGCCAGCTCACGGACAGAGTACTATGGCTACACCTTC. Variable domain in full (rest from reference TRBV18 and TRBJ1-2): NAGVMQNPRHLVRRRGQEARLRCSPMKGHSHVYWYRQLPEEGLKFMVYLQKENIIDESGMPKERFSAEFPKEGPSILRIQQVVRGDSAAYFCASSRTEYYGYTFGSGTRLTVV.

The sample holds a few counts of this clonotype. The V gene is TRBV19, the J gene TRBJ1-2; weak D call: TRBD1 (5 bases). CDR1 LNHDA and CDR2 SQIVND come from the germline V gene (reference sequence). V was cut by 3 bases and J by 6 bases, with 20 bases left in between. The CDR3 covers 16 residues. CDR3: CASSMKPGQNMDGYTF. CDR3 sequence (DNA): TGTGCCAGTAGTATGAAGCCCGGACAAAATATGGATGGCTACACCTTC.

The chain carries TRBV19 and TRBJ2-2; no clear D. V lost 5 bases to trimming and J lost 0 bases, with 13 bases between them. This CDR3 region has 16 residues. Looked up from germline, CDR1 is LNHDA and CDR2 is SQIVND (reference sequence). CDR3 in amino acids: CASSSGGPTNTGELFF. Written as DNA, the CDR3 is TGTGCCAGTAGTTCGGGCGGCCCGACGAACACCGGGGAGCTGTTTTTT.

The rearrangement joins TRBV27 to TRBJ2-1, with TRBD2 matching over 13 bases. Germline-derived CDR1 and CDR2 are MNHEY and SMNVEV (reference sequence). CDR3 length equals 19 residues. V was clipped by 7 bases and J by 4 bases; unmatched bases: 16. The DNA of the CDR3 is TGTGCCAGCACCCGATGGGGGACTAGCGGGACGCCCAGTTACAATGAGCAGTTCTTC. It is translated as CASTRWGTSGTPSYNEQFF.

This clonotype was observed many times. V and J are TRBV12-3 or TRBV12-4 and TRBJ2-7, with D possibly being TRBD1 (5 bases). The V end was cut by 3 bases, the J end by 4 bases, with 10 bases between. The CDR3 spans 13 residues. For the CDR3, the DNA is TGTGCCAGCAGTTTTGACAGAAGGTACGAGCAGTACTTC. Translated: CASSFDRRYEQYF.

CDR3 sequence (DNA): TGTGCCAGCAGCTACGGGACACAGGAAGAGACCCAGTACTTC. Its protein product is CASSYGTQEETQYF. The V gene is TRBV5-4, the J gene TRBJ2-5, with TRBD1 as a possible D gene (6 bases). Between the trimmed V and J ends, which lost 3 bases and 3 bases, there was a span of 12 bases. The CDR3 sequence is 14 residues long. The V gene's germline CDR1 is SGHNT and CDR2 YYREEE (reference sequence).

V gene TRBV4-1 combines with J gene TRBJ2-1, with D possibly being TRBD1 (6 bases). CDR3 length: 16 residues. The germline V gene has CDR1 MGHRA and CDR2 YSYEKL. Deletions cut 1 base from V and 3 bases from J, with 13 bases between. The DNA for the CDR3 is TGCGCCAGCAGCCAAGTCCTGACAGGTTACTACAATGAGCAGTTCTTC. Translated: CASSQVLTGYYNEQFF.

This clonotype was recorded a few times. V is TRBV12-3 or TRBV12-4 and J is TRBJ2-3; no firm D call. Trimming took off 8 bases at V and 2 bases at J, with 17 bases between the two ends. The CDR3 spans 15 residues. CDR3 region: CASGDSILDTDTQYF. CDR3 nucleotides: TGTGCCAGCGGAGACTCTATCCTAGACACAGATACGCAGTATTTT.

The rearrangement links TRBV10-3 to TRBJ2-1; 9 bases are shared with TRBD2. The CDR3 consists of 15 residues. The junction had 9 bases not matched to a gene; V was cut back by 3 bases and J by 9 bases. CDR1 ENHRY and CDR2 SYGVKD come from the germline V gene. The CDR3 DNA reads TGTGCCATCAGTGAATCTCCCAGCGGGAGGATTGAGCAGTTCTTC. Translating it yields CAISESPSGRIEQFF.

This clonotype was counted between two and nine times. The V call is TRBV6-5, the J call TRBJ1-1, with no clear D. The V and J ends lost 6 bases and 11 bases respectively, with 19 bases between them. Germline lookup yields CDR1 MNHEY and CDR2 SVGAGI. This CDR3 spans 13 amino acids. This chain's CDR3 is CASRDGPDGRAFF. CDR3 sequence (DNA): TGTGCCAGCAGGGACGGACCCGACGGGAGGGCTTTCTTT.

In its sample, this clonotype was seen once. The chain uses TRBV30 and TRBJ1-6, with D tentatively TRBD1 (5 bases). The germline V gene has CDR1 GTSNPN and CDR2 SVGIG (reference sequence). The CDR3 runs 12 residues. V was trimmed by 4 bases and J by 7 bases, leaving 8 bases between them. The CDR3 nucleotides read TGTGCCTGGACTCAGGGAAATTCACCCCTCCACTTT. Residues: CAWTQGNSPLHF.

This rearrangement joins TRBV18 to TRBJ2-4, with a weak D call TRBD1 (6 bases). V was cut by 3 bases and J by 0 bases, with 12 bases left in between. The CDR3 runs to 16 residues. Per germline, CDR1 KGHSH and CDR2 LQKENI. CDR3 nucleotide sequence: TGTGCCAGCTCACCGGACAGAACCCTAGCCAAAAACATTCAGTACTTC. Protein sequence: CASSPDRTLAKNIQYF.

This clonotype was seen a handful of times. This rearrangement joins TRBV7-2 to TRBJ2-1; TRBD1 matches 9 bases. The length of the CDR3 is 15 residues. Looked up from germline, CDR1 is SGHTA and CDR2 is FQGNSA. The junction had 5 bases not matched to a gene; V was cut back by 5 bases and J by 3 bases. In DNA form, the CDR3 reads TGTGCCAGCAGCCCCCGGGACAGGGTCTACAATGAGCAGTTCTTC. Encoded protein: CASSPRDRVYNEQFF.

The V and J genes are TRBV20-1 and TRBJ2-7; 9 bases match TRBD1. CDR1 is DFQATT and CDR2 is SNEGSKA in the germline V gene (reference sequence). Unmatched junction bases numbered 6, after V lost 3 bases and J lost 0 bases. The CDR3 totals 15 residues. CDR3 DNA sequence: TGCAGTGCTAGTGGGGACAGGGTGAGCTCCTACGAGCAGTACTTC. It is translated as CSASGDRVSSYEQYF.

CDR3 amino acids: CSARGHQKIANTGELFF. CDR3 nucleotide sequence: TGCAGTGCTAGAGGTCACCAGAAGATCGCGAACACCGGGGAGCTGTTTTTT. The chain is built from TRBV20-1 and TRBJ2-2; D remains ambiguous. Germline CDR1 DFQATT, CDR2 SNEGSKA (reference sequence). Between the trimmed V and J ends, which lost 1 base and 0 bases, there was a span of 15 bases. This CDR3 has 17 amino acids.

The CDR3 sequence: CSASGPPRGEQYF. CDR3 bases: TGCAGTGCCAGTGGACCGCCGCGCGGGGAGCAGTACTTC. V is TRBV20-1 and J is TRBJ2-7; maybe TRBD2 (5 bases). This CDR3 is built from 13 residues. Looked up from germline, CDR1 is DFQATT and CDR2 is SNEGSKA (reference sequence). V was trimmed by 6 bases and J by 7 bases, leaving 19 bases between them.

The CDR3 DNA reads as TGTGCCAGCAGTGGACAGGGAGATTATCAGCCCCAGCATTTT. Its protein product is CASSGQGDYQPQHF. V is TRBV2 and J is TRBJ1-5; 7 bases map to TRBD1. The V gene's germline CDR1 is SNHLY and CDR2 FYNNEI. This CDR3 is built from 14 residues. After removal of 4 bases from V and 5 bases from J, the junction contained 5 bases not matched to a gene.

This clonotype turned up a few times. The rearrangement uses TRBV20-1 and TRBJ2-5, with D uncertain. The CDR3 is 13 amino acids. The germline V gene encodes CDR1 DFQATT and CDR2 SNEGSKA (reference sequence). The V end was cut by 3 bases, the J end by 3 bases, with 11 bases between. The CDR3: CSASSGPKETQYF. The CDR3, as DNA: TGCAGTGCTAGTTCCGGGCCAAAAGAGACCCAGTACTTC.